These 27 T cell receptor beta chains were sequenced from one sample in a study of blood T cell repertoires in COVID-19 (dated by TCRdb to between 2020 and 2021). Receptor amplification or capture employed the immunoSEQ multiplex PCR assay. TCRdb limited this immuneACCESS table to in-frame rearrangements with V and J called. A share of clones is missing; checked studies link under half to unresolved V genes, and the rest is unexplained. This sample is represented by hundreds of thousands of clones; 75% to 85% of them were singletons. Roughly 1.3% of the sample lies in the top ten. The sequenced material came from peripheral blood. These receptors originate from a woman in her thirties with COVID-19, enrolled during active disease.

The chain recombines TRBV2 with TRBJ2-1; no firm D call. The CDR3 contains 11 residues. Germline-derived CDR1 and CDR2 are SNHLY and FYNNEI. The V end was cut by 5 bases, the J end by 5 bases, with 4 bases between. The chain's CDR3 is CASSFNNEQFF. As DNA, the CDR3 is TGTGCCAGCAGTTTTAACAATGAGCAGTTCTTC.

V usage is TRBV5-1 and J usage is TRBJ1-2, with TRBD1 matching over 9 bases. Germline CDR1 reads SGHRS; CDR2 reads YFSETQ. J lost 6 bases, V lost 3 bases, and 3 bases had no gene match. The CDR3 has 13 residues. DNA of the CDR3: TGCGCCAGCAGCTGGGGACAGGGTGATGGCTACACCTTC. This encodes CASSWGQGDGYTF.

The CDR3 here is CASSLTSGRIGEQFF. CDR3 nucleotides: TGTGCCAGCAGCCTGACTAGCGGGAGGATAGGTGAGCAGTTCTTC. V usage is TRBV13 and J usage is TRBJ2-1, with 13 bases aligning to TRBD2. Trimming took 5 bases from V and 9 from J; bases not matched to a gene: 7. The germline CDR1 and CDR2 sequences are PRHDT and FYEKMQ (reference sequence). The CDR3 loop spans 15 amino acids.

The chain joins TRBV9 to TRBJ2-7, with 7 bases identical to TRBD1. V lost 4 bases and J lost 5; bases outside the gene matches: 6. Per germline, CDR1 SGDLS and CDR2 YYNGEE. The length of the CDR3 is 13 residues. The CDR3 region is CASSLSTGDEQYF. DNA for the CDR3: TGTGCCAGCAGCCTAAGTACAGGGGACGAGCAGTACTTC.

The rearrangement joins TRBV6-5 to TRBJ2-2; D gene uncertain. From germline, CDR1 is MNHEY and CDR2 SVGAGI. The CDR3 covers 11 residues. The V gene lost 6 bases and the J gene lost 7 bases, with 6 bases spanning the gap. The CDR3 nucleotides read TGTGCCAGCAGGGGCGTCGGGGAGCTGTTTTTT. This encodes CASRGVGELFF.

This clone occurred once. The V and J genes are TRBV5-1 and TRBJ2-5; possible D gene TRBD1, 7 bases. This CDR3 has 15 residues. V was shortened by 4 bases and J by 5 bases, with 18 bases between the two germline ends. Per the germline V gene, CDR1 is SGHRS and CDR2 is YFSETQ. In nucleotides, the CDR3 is TGCGCCAGCAGCCCGGAGGGGGGCAGGGGGGAGACCCAGTACTTC. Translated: CASSPEGGRGETQYF.

The CDR3 DNA sequence: TGTGCCAGCAGCTTCGACATCGGCCCCTACAATGAGCAGTTCTTC. Translated: CASSFDIGPYNEQFF. The chain has TRBV7-8 and TRBJ2-1; D ambiguous. Trimming shortened V by 3 bases and J by 2 bases, and 11 bases separated the two germline ends. The CDR3 loop spans 15 amino acids. Per germline, CDR1 SGHVS and CDR2 FQNEAQ.

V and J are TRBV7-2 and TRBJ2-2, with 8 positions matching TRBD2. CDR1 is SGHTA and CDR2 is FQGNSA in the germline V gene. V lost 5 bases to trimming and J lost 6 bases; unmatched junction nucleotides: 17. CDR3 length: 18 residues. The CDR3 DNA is TGTGCCAGCAGCCCGGGGGGGCAGGCCCGGGCGGGGGCCGGGGAGCTGTTTTTT. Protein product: CASSPGGQARAGAGELFF.

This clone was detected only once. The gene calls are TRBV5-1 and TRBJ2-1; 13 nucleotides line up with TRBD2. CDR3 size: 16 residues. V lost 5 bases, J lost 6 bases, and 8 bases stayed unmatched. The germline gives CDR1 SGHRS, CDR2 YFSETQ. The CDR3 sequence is CASSKTRLAGGNEQFF. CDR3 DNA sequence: TGCGCCAGCAGTAAAACCCGACTAGCGGGGGGCAATGAGCAGTTCTTC.

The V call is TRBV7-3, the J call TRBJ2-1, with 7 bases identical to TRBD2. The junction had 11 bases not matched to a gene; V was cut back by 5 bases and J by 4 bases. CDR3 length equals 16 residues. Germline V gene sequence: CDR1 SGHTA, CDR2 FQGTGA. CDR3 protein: CASSRDPAGGYNEQFF. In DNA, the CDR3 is TGTGCCAGCAGCAGAGACCCGGCCGGGGGGTACAATGAGCAGTTCTTC.

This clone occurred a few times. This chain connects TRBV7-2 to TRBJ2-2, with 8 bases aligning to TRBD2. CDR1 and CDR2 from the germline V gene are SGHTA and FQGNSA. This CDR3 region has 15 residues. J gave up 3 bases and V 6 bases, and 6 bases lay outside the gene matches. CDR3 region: CASRRGAADTGELFF. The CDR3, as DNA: TGTGCCAGCAGGCGGGGGGCGGCCGACACCGGGGAGCTGTTTTTT.

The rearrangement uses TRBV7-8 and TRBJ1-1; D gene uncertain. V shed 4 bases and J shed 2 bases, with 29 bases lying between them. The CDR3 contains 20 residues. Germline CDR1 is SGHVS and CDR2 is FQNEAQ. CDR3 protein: CASSSSVRKMRLLDNTEAFF. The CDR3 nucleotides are TGTGCCAGCAGCTCATCCGTTAGAAAGATGCGACTTTTAGATAACACTGAAGCTTTCTTT.

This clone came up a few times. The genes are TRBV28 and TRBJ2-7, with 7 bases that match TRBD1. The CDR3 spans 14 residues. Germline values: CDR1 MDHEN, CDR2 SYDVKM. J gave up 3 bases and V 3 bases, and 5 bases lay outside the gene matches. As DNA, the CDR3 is TGTGCCAGCAGTTTCCCACAGGGGCGCTACGAGCAGTACTTC. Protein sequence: CASSFPQGRYEQYF.

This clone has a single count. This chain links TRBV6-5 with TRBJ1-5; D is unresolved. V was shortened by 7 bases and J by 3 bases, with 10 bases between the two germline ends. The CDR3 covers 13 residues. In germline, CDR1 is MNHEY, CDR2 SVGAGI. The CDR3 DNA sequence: TGTGCCAGCAACCTTCGGGACAATCAGCCCCAGCATTTT. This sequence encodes CASNLRDNQPQHF.

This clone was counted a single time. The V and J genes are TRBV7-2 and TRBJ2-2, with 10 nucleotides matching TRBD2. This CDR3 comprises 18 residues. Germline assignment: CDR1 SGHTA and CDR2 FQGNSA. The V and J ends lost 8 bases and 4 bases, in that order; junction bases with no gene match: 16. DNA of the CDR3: TGTGCCAGCCTCCTTGGTTCTAGCGGGAGAGGTCCCACCGGGGAGCTGTTTTTT. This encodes CASLLGSSGRGPTGELFF.

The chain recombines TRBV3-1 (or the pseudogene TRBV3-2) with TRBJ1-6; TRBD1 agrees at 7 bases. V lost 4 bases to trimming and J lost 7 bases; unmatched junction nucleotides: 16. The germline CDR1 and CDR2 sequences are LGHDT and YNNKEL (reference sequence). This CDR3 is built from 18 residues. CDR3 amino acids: CASSLRQGPRVRNSPLHF. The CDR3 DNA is TGTGCCAGCAGCCTCCGACAGGGCCCAAGGGTGAGAAATTCACCCCTCCACTTT.

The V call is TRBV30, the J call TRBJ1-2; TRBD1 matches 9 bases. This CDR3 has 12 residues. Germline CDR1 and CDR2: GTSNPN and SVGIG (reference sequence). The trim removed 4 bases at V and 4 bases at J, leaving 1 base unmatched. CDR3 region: CAWMDRGYGYTF. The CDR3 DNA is TGTGCCTGGATGGACAGGGGCTATGGCTACACCTTC.

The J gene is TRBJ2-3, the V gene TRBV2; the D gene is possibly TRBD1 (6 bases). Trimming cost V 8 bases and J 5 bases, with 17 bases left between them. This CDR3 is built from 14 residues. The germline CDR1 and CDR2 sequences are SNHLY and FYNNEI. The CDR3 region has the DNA TGTGCCAGCGGTATGGACAGTCATGAAGATACGCAGTATTTT. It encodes CASGMDSHEDTQYF. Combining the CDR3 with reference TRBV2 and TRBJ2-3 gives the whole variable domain EPEVTQTPSHQVTQMGQEVILRCVPISNHLYFYWYRQILGQKVEFLVSFYNNEISEKSEIFDDQFSVERPDGSNFTLKIRSTKLEDSAMYFCASGMDSHEDTQYFGPGTRLTVL.

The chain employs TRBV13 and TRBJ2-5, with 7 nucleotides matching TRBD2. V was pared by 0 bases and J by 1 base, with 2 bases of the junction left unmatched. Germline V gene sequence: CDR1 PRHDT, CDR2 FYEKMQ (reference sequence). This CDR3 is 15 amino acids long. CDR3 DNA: TGTGCCAGCAGCTTAGGGGCTAGCGGCCAAGAGACCCAGTACTTC. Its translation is CASSLGASGQETQYF.

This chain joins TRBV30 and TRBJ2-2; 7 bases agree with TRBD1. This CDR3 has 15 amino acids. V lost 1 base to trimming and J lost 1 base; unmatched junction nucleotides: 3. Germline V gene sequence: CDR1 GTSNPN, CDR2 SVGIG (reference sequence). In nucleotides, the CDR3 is TGTGCCTGGAGTGAGGGACAGAGGAACACCGGGGAGCTGTTTTTT. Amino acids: CAWSEGQRNTGELFF.

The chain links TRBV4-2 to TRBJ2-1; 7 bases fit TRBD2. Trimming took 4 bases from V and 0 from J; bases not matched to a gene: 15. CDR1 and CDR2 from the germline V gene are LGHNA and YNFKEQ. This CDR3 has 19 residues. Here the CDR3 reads CASSLLAGISSSSYNEQFF. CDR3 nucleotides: TGTGCCAGCAGCCTTTTAGCGGGTATCTCCTCAAGCTCCTACAATGAGCAGTTCTTC.

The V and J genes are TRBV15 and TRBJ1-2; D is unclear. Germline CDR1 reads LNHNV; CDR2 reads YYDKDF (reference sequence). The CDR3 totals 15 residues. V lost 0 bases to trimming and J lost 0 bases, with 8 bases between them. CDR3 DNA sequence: TGTGCCACCAGCAGAGAGGAGAGGACTAACTATGGCTACACCTTC. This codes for CATSREERTNYGYTF.

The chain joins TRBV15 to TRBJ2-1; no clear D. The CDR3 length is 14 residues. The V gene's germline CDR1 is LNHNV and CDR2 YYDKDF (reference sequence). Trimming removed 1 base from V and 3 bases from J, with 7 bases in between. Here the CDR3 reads CATSRVADYNEQFF. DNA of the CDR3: TGTGCCACCAGCAGAGTTGCGGACTACAATGAGCAGTTCTTC.

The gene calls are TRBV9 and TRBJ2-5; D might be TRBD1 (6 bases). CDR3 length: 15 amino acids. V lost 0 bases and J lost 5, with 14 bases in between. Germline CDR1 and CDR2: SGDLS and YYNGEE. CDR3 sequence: CASSVEGTPRETQYF. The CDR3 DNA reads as TGTGCCAGCAGCGTAGAAGGGACACCCAGGGAGACCCAGTACTTC. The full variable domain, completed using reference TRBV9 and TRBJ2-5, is DSGVTQTPKHLITATGQRVTLRCSPRSGDLSVYWYQQSLDQGLQFLIQYYNGEERAKGNILERFSAQQFPDLHSELNLSSLELGDSALYFCASSVEGTPRETQYFGPGTRLLVL.

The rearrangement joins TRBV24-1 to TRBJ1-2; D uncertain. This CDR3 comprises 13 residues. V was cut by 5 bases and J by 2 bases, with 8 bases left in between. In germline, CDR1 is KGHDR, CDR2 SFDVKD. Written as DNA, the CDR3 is TGTGCCACCAGTGTCCAGGAAAACTATGGCTACACCTTC. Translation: CATSVQENYGYTF.

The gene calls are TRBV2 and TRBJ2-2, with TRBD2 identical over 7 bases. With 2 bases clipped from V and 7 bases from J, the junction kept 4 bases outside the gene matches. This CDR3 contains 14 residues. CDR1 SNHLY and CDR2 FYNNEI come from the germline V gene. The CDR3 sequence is CASSEWDYGGELFF. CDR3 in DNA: TGTGCCAGCAGTGAATGGGACTACGGCGGGGAGCTGTTTTTT. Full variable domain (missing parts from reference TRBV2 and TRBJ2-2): EPEVTQTPSHQVTQMGQEVILRCVPISNHLYFYWYRQILGQKVEFLVSFYNNEISEKSEIFDDQFSVERPDGSNFTLKIRSTKLEDSAMYFCASSEWDYGGELFFGEGSRLTVL.

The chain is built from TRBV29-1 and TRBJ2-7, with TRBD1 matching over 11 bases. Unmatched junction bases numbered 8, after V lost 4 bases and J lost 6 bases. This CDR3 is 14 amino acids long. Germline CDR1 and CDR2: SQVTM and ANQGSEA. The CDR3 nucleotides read TGCAGCGTTGTTGGTGGACAGGGGGCTGTCGAGCAGTACTTC. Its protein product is CSVVGGQGAVEQYF.